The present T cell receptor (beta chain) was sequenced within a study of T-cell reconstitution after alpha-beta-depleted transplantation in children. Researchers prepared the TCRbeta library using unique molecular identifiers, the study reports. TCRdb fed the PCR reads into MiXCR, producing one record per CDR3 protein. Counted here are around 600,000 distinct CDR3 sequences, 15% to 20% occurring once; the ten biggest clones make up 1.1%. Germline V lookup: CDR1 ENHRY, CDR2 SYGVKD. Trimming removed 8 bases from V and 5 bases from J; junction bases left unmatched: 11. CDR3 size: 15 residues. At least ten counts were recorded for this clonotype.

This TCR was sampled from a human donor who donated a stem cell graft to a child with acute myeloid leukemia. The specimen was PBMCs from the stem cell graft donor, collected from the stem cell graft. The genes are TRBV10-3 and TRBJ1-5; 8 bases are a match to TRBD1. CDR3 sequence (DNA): TGTGCCATCTCCCATGGACAGGGCGGTGATCAGCCCCAGCATTTT. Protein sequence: CAISHGQGGDQPQHF.